A selection of T cell receptor beta chains follows, all from one sample in a study of T cell responses to AZD1222 COVID-19 vaccine. This table comes from immunoSEQ multiplex PCR, and its TCRdb copy is limited to in-frame clones, with some not included. The sample lists more than 250,000 clones; 93% were seen once. The sequencing here drew on peripheral blood, taken on day 0 of AZD1222 vaccination. The receptor source for this set is an adult in good health. CDR3s include the opening cysteine and the closing phenylalanine or tryptophan. Each record gives: clone size, V gene, D gene, J gene, CDR3 protein, CDR3 DNA. D genes are given only for firm matches. The size of a clone is reported for some rows only, either as once, few or many, or as a class for expanded clones.

NA	TRBV9	TRBD1	TRBJ2-1	CASSLGQGANNEQFF	TGTGCCAGCAGCCTCGGACAGGGTGCGAACAATGAGCAGTTCTTC
NA	TRBV2	NA	TRBJ2-1	CASSEMGRGRGEQFF	TGTGCCAGCAGTGAAATGGGCAGGGGAAGGGGTGAGCAGTTCTTC
NA	TRBV7-9	TRBD1	TRBJ1-2	CASSPWGTGQTNYGYTF	TGTGCCAGCAGCCCCTGGGGGACAGGGCAAACTAACTATGGCTACACCTTC
NA	TRBV5-1	NA	TRBJ2-7	CASSLAFLSEQYF	TGCGCCAGCAGCTTGGCCTTCCTCTCCGAGCAGTACTTC
NA	TRBV10-3	NA	TRBJ2-7	CAISVGGEQYF	TGTGCCATCAGTGTAGGAGGCGAGCAGTACTTC
NA	TRBV28	TRBD2	TRBJ2-1	CASSLLAGRDEQFF	TGTGCCAGCAGTTTACTAGCGGGGAGAGATGAGCAGTTCTTC
NA	TRBV5-6	NA	TRBJ2-2	CASSLKGAGGELFF	TGTGCCAGCAGCTTGAAAGGGGCGGGCGGGGAGCTGTTTTTT
NA	TRBV3-1/TRBV3-2	NA	TRBJ2-7	CASSQFAGNYEQYF	TGTGCCAGCAGCCAATTCGCTGGGAACTACGAGCAGTACTTC
NA	TRBV19	TRBD1	TRBJ1-5	CASSIRGTRTGQANQPQHF	TGTGCCAGTAGTATTCGTGGAACCCGGACTGGACAGGCTAATCAGCCCCAGCATTTT
NA	TRBV7-2	TRBD2	TRBJ2-5	CASSLGLAVIEETQYF	TGTGCCAGCAGCTTAGGTCTAGCGGTAATAGAAGAGACCCAGTACTTC
NA	TRBV24-1	TRBD2	TRBJ2-1	CATSDRLAGAYNEQFF	TGTGCCACCAGTGACCGACTAGCGGGGGCCTACAATGAGCAGTTCTTC
NA	TRBV9	NA	TRBJ2-3	CASSVDSGTSTDTQYF	TGTGCCAGCAGCGTGGATAGCGGTACTAGCACAGATACGCAGTATTTT
NA	TRBV10-3	NA	TRBJ1-1	CAISVAGGDTEAFF	TGTGCCATCAGTGTTGCTGGGGGGGACACTGAAGCTTTCTTT
NA	TRBV2	NA	TRBJ1-2	CASSGGGRANYGYTF	TGTGCCAGCAGCGGAGGAGGGCGGGCTAACTATGGCTACACCTTC
NA	TRBV6-2/TRBV6-3	NA	TRBJ1-1	CASSYKGQNTEAFF	TGTGCCAGCAGTTACAAAGGCCAGAACACTGAAGCTTTCTTT
NA	TRBV5-4	TRBD2	TRBJ2-3	CASSPGGTDTQYF	TGTGCCAGCAGCCCCGGGGGGACAGATACGCAGTATTTT
NA	TRBV11-2	TRBD2	TRBJ2-1	CASSLGLAGGPYNEQFF	TGTGCCAGCAGCTTGGGACTAGCGGGGGGGCCTTACAATGAGCAGTTCTTC
NA	TRBV10-3	NA	TRBJ1-6	CAISESGRQGGSPLHF	TGTGCCATCAGTGAGTCGGGACGGCAGGGAGGTTCACCCCTCCACTTT
NA	TRBV4-1	TRBD2	TRBJ2-1	CASSLSSGSYMNEQFF	TGCGCCAGCAGCCTCTCAAGCGGGAGTTATATGAATGAGCAGTTCTTC
NA	TRBV29-1	NA	TRBJ1-1	CSVGSGNTEAFF	TGCAGCGTTGGGTCAGGGAACACTGAAGCTTTCTTT
few	TRBV6-1	TRBD1	TRBJ2-3	CASSEAVRGNTDTQYF	TGTGCCAGCAGTGAAGCGGTCAGGGGGAACACAGATACGCAGTATTTT
NA	TRBV20-1	NA	TRBJ1-5	CSSPRNQPQHF	TGCTCCTCTCCCCGCAATCAGCCCCAGCATTTT
NA	TRBV6-5	NA	TRBJ2-3	CASSYSGQGTDTQYF	TGTGCCAGCAGTTACTCGGGACAAGGCACAGATACGCAGTATTTT
NA	TRBV5-1	NA	TRBJ2-7	CASSLSGPTVYF	TGCGCCAGCAGCTTGTCTGGTCCCACGGTGTACTTC
NA	TRBV5-1	TRBD2	TRBJ2-1	CASSLSSGGNNEQFF	TGCGCCAGCAGCTTGTCAAGCGGGGGGAACAATGAGCAGTTCTTC
NA	TRBV11-2	NA	TRBJ2-7	CASSLGRSAYEQYF	TGTGCCAGCAGCTTGGGACGGAGCGCCTACGAGCAGTACTTC
NA	TRBV6-5	NA	TRBJ2-3	CASSYRWTDTQYF	TGTGCCAGCAGTTATAGGTGGACAGATACGCAGTATTTT
NA	TRBV4-1	NA	TRBJ2-7	CASSQEGGYEQYF	TGCGCCAGCAGCCAAGAGGGAGGTTACGAGCAGTACTTC
few	TRBV6-5	NA	TRBJ2-5	CASSHIKETQYF	TGTGCCAGCAGTCATATTAAAGAGACCCAGTACTTC
NA	TRBV6-5	NA	TRBJ1-5	CASSYGSPGQPQHF	TGTGCCAGCAGTTATGGTTCTCCGGGCCAGCCCCAGCATTTT
few	TRBV7-8	NA	TRBJ1-2	CASSPDQGPLGYGYTF	TGTGCCAGCAGCCCGGACCAGGGGCCCCTAGGCTATGGCTACACCTTC
NA	TRBV4-3	NA	TRBJ1-2	CASSQDLTVGSYTF	TGCGCCAGCAGCCAAGATTTGACAGTGGGAAGCTACACCTTC
NA	TRBV6-2/TRBV6-3	NA	TRBJ2-3	CASSYYGFTDTQYF	TGTGCCAGCAGTTACTACGGGTTCACAGATACGCAGTATTTT
NA	TRBV20-1	NA	TRBJ2-5	CSATGEETQYF	TGCAGTGCTACGGGGGAAGAGACCCAGTACTTC
NA	TRBV5-6	TRBD2	TRBJ2-7	CASSPGLAGEVTSEQYF	TGTGCCAGCAGCCCCGGACTAGCGGGCGAGGTGACTAGCGAGCAGTACTTC
NA	TRBV4-1	NA	TRBJ1-1	CASSHPAPGAEAFF	TGCGCCAGCAGCCACCCCGCACCGGGGGCTGAAGCTTTCTTT
NA	TRBV7-8	NA	TRBJ1-5	CASSLDPHGNQPQHF	TGTGCCAGCAGCTTAGACCCGCACGGTAATCAGCCCCAGCATTTT
NA	TRBV2	TRBD1	TRBJ2-4	CASSRSDRGNIQYF	TGTGCCAGCAGTCGCTCAGACAGGGGGAACATTCAGTACTTC
NA	TRBV9	TRBD1	TRBJ1-2	CASSPGQGNYGYTF	TGTGCCAGCAGCCCGGGACAGGGGAACTATGGCTACACCTTC
NA	TRBV28	NA	TRBJ2-7	CASSLEGSSYEQYF	TGTGCCAGCAGTCTTGAAGGGAGCTCCTACGAGCAGTACTTC
NA	TRBV18	NA	TRBJ1-4	CASSPLGPESPFEKLFF	TGTGCCAGCTCACCACTGGGTCCGGAAAGCCCATTCGAAAAACTGTTTTTT
NA	TRBV5-1	NA	TRBJ1-1	CASSLTGRLMNTEAFF	TGCGCCAGCAGCTTGACAGGGCGTCTCATGAACACTGAAGCTTTCTTT
NA	TRBV5-1	NA	TRBJ1-4	CASSLEDSPNEKLFF	TGCGCCAGCAGCTTGGAGGACAGCCCTAATGAAAAACTGTTTTTT
NA	TRBV7-8	TRBD1	TRBJ2-5	CASSRGWDRETQYF	TGTGCCAGCAGCCGAGGATGGGACAGGGAGACCCAGTACTTC
NA	TRBV24-1	NA	TRBJ1-2	CATSVGNYGYTF	TGTGCCACCAGTGTGGGCAACTATGGCTACACCTTC